Listed here are 28 T cell receptor beta chains from one sample, sequenced in a study of shared clonotypes between healthy human individuals. Using immunoSEQ multiplex PCR, the repertoire was profiled, and TCRdb retains in-frame clones only, with some absent. The sample gives 520,000 or so clones, 79% of which show up once; 10% to 15% is in the top ten. Sequences were obtained from PBMCs. All receptors come from a woman in her thirties or forties in good health. Some clones in this sample may be carry-over from other donors' samples.

The rearrangement uses TRBV15 and TRBJ1-4; D gene unclear. V lost 1 base, J lost 8 bases, and 8 bases lay in between. This CDR3 spans 13 amino acids. Looked up from germline, CDR1 is LNHNV and CDR2 is YYDKDF (reference sequence). The CDR3 spells CATSRAGIEKLFF. In DNA, the CDR3 is TGTGCCACCAGCAGAGCTGGGATAGAAAAACTGTTTTTT.

The count of this clone is one. As DNA, the CDR3 is TGTGCCTGGAGTTCTAGGGGGGACGGTGAGCAGTTCTTC. Translated, it gives CAWSSRGDGEQFF. The chain joins TRBV30 to TRBJ2-1; D assignment may be TRBD1 or TRBD2 (6 bases each). Trimming stripped 2 bases from V and 9 bases from J, with 14 bases between. The CDR3 spans 13 residues. In germline, CDR1 is GTSNPN, CDR2 SVGIG (reference sequence).

The J gene is TRBJ1-1, the V gene TRBV7-9; a weak D match, TRBD1 (6 bases). Trimming stripped 3 bases from V and 8 bases from J, with 10 bases between. There are 12 residues in the CDR3. Germline V gene sequence: CDR1 SEHNR, CDR2 FQNEAQ (reference sequence). This chain's CDR3 is CASSLGAAEAFF. Here the CDR3 DNA reads TGTGCCAGCAGCTTGGGGGCGGCGGAAGCTTTCTTT.

This chain uses TRBV27 with TRBJ2-7, with 9 bases matching TRBD2. The CDR3 spans 15 residues. J gave up 6 bases and V 7 bases, and 13 bases lay outside the gene matches. CDR1 is MNHEY, CDR2 SMNVEV, per germline (reference sequence). The CDR3 spells CASTNNIAGAGEQYF. CDR3 DNA: TGTGCCAGCACAAACAACATAGCGGGAGCGGGCGAGCAGTACTTC.

This chain joins TRBV30 and TRBJ2-3; unclear D gene. Trimming shortened V by 0 bases and J by 2 bases, and 9 bases separated the two germline ends. The V gene's germline CDR1 is GTSNPN and CDR2 SVGIG (reference sequence). This CDR3 is 14 amino acids long. In nucleotides, the CDR3 is TGTGCCTGGAGTGTACTGGGTAACACAGATACGCAGTATTTT. The encoded protein is CAWSVLGNTDTQYF.

The chain joins TRBV5-1 to TRBJ2-7; a possible D gene is TRBD1 (7 bases). Per the germline V gene, CDR1 is SGHRS and CDR2 is YFSETQ. V lost 0 bases and J 4 bases, leaving 11 bases between the germline ends. The CDR3 loop spans 14 amino acids. The CDR3 nucleotides read TGCGCCAGCAGCTTGGGGCAGGGGGGTTACGAGCAGTACTTC. This gives the protein CASSLGQGGYEQYF. Full variable domain (missing parts from reference TRBV5-1 and TRBJ2-7): KAGVTQTPRYLIKTRGQQVTLSCSPISGHRSVSWYQQTPGQGLQFLFEYFSETQRNKGNFPGRFSGRQFSNSRSEMNVSTLELGDSALYLCASSLGQGGYEQYFGPGTRLTVT.

The gene calls are TRBV4-1 and TRBJ1-1; D call uncertain. There are 14 residues in the CDR3. Germline CDR1 is MGHRA and CDR2 is YSYEKL. Trimming stripped 4 bases from V and 0 bases from J, with 9 bases between. CDR3 protein: CASSPNSLNTEAFF. Here the CDR3 DNA reads TGCGCCAGCAGCCCGAACAGTCTGAACACTGAAGCTTTCTTT.

The chain links TRBV9 to TRBJ2-5; 7 nucleotides agree with TRBD2. The V segment lost 0 bases and the J segment 2 bases; nucleotides outside the gene matches: 4. There are 15 residues in the CDR3. In germline, CDR1 is SGDLS, CDR2 YYNGEE. In DNA form, the CDR3 reads TGTGCCAGCAGCGTAGACACTAGCGTACAAGAGACCCAGTACTTC. Translating it yields CASSVDTSVQETQYF. Variable domain in full (rest from reference TRBV9 and TRBJ2-5): DSGVTQTPKHLITATGQRVTLRCSPRSGDLSVYWYQQSLDQGLQFLIQYYNGEERAKGNILERFSAQQFPDLHSELNLSSLELGDSALYFCASSVDTSVQETQYFGPGTRLLVL.

The chain recombines TRBV15 with TRBJ2-7, with D tentatively TRBD1 or TRBD2 (5 bases each). CDR1 is LNHNV and CDR2 is YYDKDF in the germline V gene (reference sequence). V was trimmed by 8 bases and J by 3 bases, leaving 14 bases between them. The CDR3 extends over 13 amino acids. Here the CDR3 reads CATRGDLNYEQYF. CDR3 sequence (DNA): TGTGCCACCCGAGGGGACCTCAACTACGAGCAGTACTTC.

This chain uses TRBV7-9 with TRBJ2-1, with D hard to call. CDR3 size: 18 residues. Trimming shortened V by 6 bases and J by 0 bases, and 21 bases separated the two germline ends. Per the germline V gene, CDR1 is SEHNR and CDR2 is FQNEAQ (reference sequence). CDR3 sequence: CASSIPPQRPSSYNEQFF. As DNA, the CDR3 is TGTGCCAGCAGTATCCCCCCGCAGCGCCCCAGCTCCTACAATGAGCAGTTCTTC.

The chain has TRBV5-5 and TRBJ1-4; 7 bases line up with TRBD1. This CDR3 is 15 amino acids long. The V gene's germline CDR1 is SGHKS and CDR2 YYEKEE (reference sequence). After removal of 1 base from V and 5 bases from J, the junction contained 5 bases not matched to a gene. As DNA, the CDR3 is TGTGCCAGCAGCTTGATGGGGACAGACAATGAAAAACTGTTTTTT. Its protein is CASSLMGTDNEKLFF.

This rearrangement joins TRBV27 to TRBJ2-7; perhaps TRBD1 as D (6 bases). V shed 3 bases and J shed 4 bases, with 16 bases lying between them. Germline V CDR1 and CDR2: MNHEY, SMNVEV (reference sequence). The CDR3 is 15 amino acids. CDR3 residues: CASSFIQGKEYEQYF. CDR3 bases: TGTGCCAGCAGTTTCATCCAGGGGAAGGAATACGAGCAGTACTTC.

The chain has TRBV20-1 and TRBJ2-3; D is unresolved. Looked up from germline, CDR1 is DFQATT and CDR2 is SNEGSKA (reference sequence). With 4 bases removed from V and 2 bases from J, the gap between germline ends came to 4 bases. This CDR3 is built from 11 residues. In DNA, the CDR3 is TGCAGTGCTACCATCACAGATACGCAGTATTTT. This translates into CSATITDTQYF.

The gene calls are TRBV7-9 and TRBJ1-3; D not resolved. Germline CDR1 is SEHNR and CDR2 is FQNEAQ (reference sequence). Trimming removed 1 base from V and 7 bases from J, with 11 bases in between. There are 14 residues in the CDR3. The CDR3 here is CASSLDAAPNTIYF. In nucleotides, the CDR3 is TGTGCCAGCAGCTTAGACGCTGCCCCCAACACCATATATTTT.

The chain is built from TRBV2 and TRBJ2-3; TRBD1 is a possible D gene (6 bases). In germline, CDR1 is SNHLY, CDR2 FYNNEI. The CDR3 consists of 15 residues. With 4 bases removed from V and 0 bases from J, the gap between germline ends came to 11 bases. The CDR3 bases are TGTGCCAGCAGTGCCGGACAGTCTAGCACAGATACGCAGTATTTT. Translation gives CASSAGQSSTDTQYF. The full variable domain, rest sourced from reference TRBV2 and TRBJ2-3, is EPEVTQTPSHQVTQMGQEVILRCVPISNHLYFYWYRQILGQKVEFLVSFYNNEISEKSEIFDDQFSVERPDGSNFTLKIRSTKLEDSAMYFCASSAGQSSTDTQYFGPGTRLTVL.

About this clone: This sample includes further DNA sequences coding for the same CDR3. The V call is TRBV9, the J call TRBJ2-3, with D possibly being TRBD2 (5 bases). This CDR3 contains 12 residues. Deletions cut 2 bases from V and 4 bases from J, with 5 bases between. Germline V gene data show CDR1 as SGDLS and CDR2 as YYNGEE. The CDR3 is CASSVGADTQYF. CDR3 sequence (DNA): TGTGCCAGCAGCGTGGGAGCAGATACGCAGTATTTT. Variable domain in full (rest from reference TRBV9 and TRBJ2-3): DSGVTQTPKHLITATGQRVTLRCSPRSGDLSVYWYQQSLDQGLQFLIQYYNGEERAKGNILERFSAQQFPDLHSELNLSSLELGDSALYFCASSVGADTQYFGPGTRLTVL.

V usage is TRBV9 and J usage is TRBJ2-2; 7 bases are a match to TRBD1. Per the germline V gene, CDR1 is SGDLS and CDR2 is YYNGEE. The CDR3 totals 17 residues. The ends lost 3 bases at V and 2 bases at J; junction bases unmatched: 10. DNA of the CDR3: TGTGCCAGCAGCGGAGCGCCGGGACAGCTAAACACCGGGGAGCTGTTTTTT. Translation gives CASSGAPGQLNTGELFF.

The genes are TRBV27 and TRBJ1-4, with no clear D. Between the trimmed V and J ends, which lost 8 bases and 7 bases, there was a span of 17 bases. Germline-derived CDR1 and CDR2 are MNHEY and SMNVEV (reference sequence). This CDR3 region has 14 residues. The DNA for the CDR3 is TGTGCCAGCTCCAAAGGAGGGATTGGTGAAAAACTGTTTTTT. Its protein is CASSKGGIGEKLFF.

This chain joins TRBV7-2 and TRBJ1-2, with 8 bases aligning to TRBD1. Unmatched junction bases numbered 11, after V lost 0 bases and J lost 8 bases. There are 16 residues in the CDR3. Germline CDR1 is SGHTA and CDR2 is FQGNSA. CDR3 amino acids: CASSLAPGGAYYGYTF. The CDR3 nucleotides read TGTGCCAGCAGCTTAGCGCCAGGGGGCGCGTATTACGGCTACACCTTC.

The CDR3 coding sequence is TGCGCCAGCAGCCTAAGCGGGACCAGATCCTACGAGCAGTACTTC. Protein: CASSLSGTRSYEQYF. This sequence joins TRBV5-1 and TRBJ2-7, with 7 positions matching TRBD2. Germline CDR1 SGHRS, CDR2 YFSETQ. Unmatched junction bases numbered 8, after V lost 4 bases and J lost 1 base. This CDR3 is built from 15 residues.

With respect to this clone: Other DNA variants within this sample encode the same CDR3. The chain recombines TRBV18 with TRBJ2-1; possibly TRBD2 for D (6 bases). Germline CDR1 KGHSH, CDR2 LQKENI. This CDR3 contains 15 residues. V was pared by 2 bases and J by 3 bases, with 11 bases between. CDR3 sequence reads: CASSPGLANYNEQFF. CDR3 bases: TGTGCCAGCTCACCAGGGCTAGCGAACTACAATGAGCAGTTCTTC.

This sequence joins TRBV29-1 and TRBJ1-1, with D possibly being TRBD1 (5 bases). Germline V gene sequence: CDR1 SQVTM, CDR2 ANQGSEA. Trimming pared 0 bases from V and 6 bases from J, leaving 17 bases between. This CDR3 has 15 amino acids. CDR3 amino acids: CSVEEWGRFYAEAFF. In DNA, the CDR3 is TGCAGCGTTGAAGAGTGGGGGAGGTTTTATGCTGAAGCTTTCTTT. Variable domain in full (rest from reference TRBV29-1 and TRBJ1-1): SAVISQKPSRDICQRGTSLTIQCQVDSQVTMMFWYRQQPGQSLTLIATANQGSEATYESGFVIDKFPISRPNLTFSTLTVSNMSPEDSSIYLCSVEEWGRFYAEAFFGQGTRLTVV.

The genes are TRBV7-3 and TRBJ2-5; D unresolved. Germline CDR1 SGHTA, CDR2 FQGTGA. The length of the CDR3 is 13 residues. V lost 2 bases, J lost 5 bases, and 9 bases lay in between. The CDR3 here is CASSLQATETQYF. CDR3 DNA sequence: TGTGCCAGCAGCTTACAGGCAACGGAGACCCAGTACTTC.

This clone was observed a few times. V usage is TRBV18 and J usage is TRBJ2-7; 9 nucleotides align to TRBD2. The CDR3 length is 15 residues. The ends lost 1 base at V and 3 bases at J; junction bases unmatched: 4. Per the germline V gene, CDR1 is KGHSH and CDR2 is LQKENI. The CDR3 DNA follows: TGTGCCAGCTCACCACGTGCTAGCGGGGTCTACGAGCAGTACTTC. It is translated as CASSPRASGVYEQYF.

The rearrangement links TRBV19 to TRBJ2-5, with D uncertain. V gave up 10 bases and J gave up 7 bases, with 13 bases separating them. Germline-derived CDR1 and CDR2 are LNHDA and SQIVND (reference sequence). This CDR3 comprises 11 residues. The CDR3 here is CATMWSGTQYF. CDR3 bases: TGTGCCACCATGTGGTCAGGGACCCAGTACTTC.

V usage is TRBV20-1 and J usage is TRBJ2-7; D is possibly TRBD2 (6 bases). This CDR3 region has 11 residues. V was trimmed by 1 base and J by 8 bases, leaving 9 bases between them. The germline V gene has CDR1 DFQATT and CDR2 SNEGSKA (reference sequence). CDR3 DNA sequence: TGCAGTGCTAGAGTCGGGAGCCAGCAGTACTTC. It yields the protein CSARVGSQQYF.

The gene calls are TRBV7-8 and TRBJ2-7; no reliable D call. The V end lost 8 bases, the J end lost 3 bases, and 11 bases lay between the germline ends. The CDR3 contains 12 residues. Looked up from germline, CDR1 is SGHVS and CDR2 is FQNEAQ. DNA for the CDR3: TGTGCCAGCGGGATTGGGATCTACGAGCAGTACTTC. This sequence encodes CASGIGIYEQYF.

The chain links TRBV5-1 to TRBJ1-2; the D is unclear. CDR1 SGHRS and CDR2 YFSETQ come from the germline V gene. The ends were cut back, 2 bases at V and 4 bases at J, with 9 bases in the middle. The CDR3 totals 13 residues. Written as DNA, the CDR3 is TGCGCCAGCAGCTTCGGAGCTTTCTATGGCTACACCTTC. It specifies CASSFGAFYGYTF.